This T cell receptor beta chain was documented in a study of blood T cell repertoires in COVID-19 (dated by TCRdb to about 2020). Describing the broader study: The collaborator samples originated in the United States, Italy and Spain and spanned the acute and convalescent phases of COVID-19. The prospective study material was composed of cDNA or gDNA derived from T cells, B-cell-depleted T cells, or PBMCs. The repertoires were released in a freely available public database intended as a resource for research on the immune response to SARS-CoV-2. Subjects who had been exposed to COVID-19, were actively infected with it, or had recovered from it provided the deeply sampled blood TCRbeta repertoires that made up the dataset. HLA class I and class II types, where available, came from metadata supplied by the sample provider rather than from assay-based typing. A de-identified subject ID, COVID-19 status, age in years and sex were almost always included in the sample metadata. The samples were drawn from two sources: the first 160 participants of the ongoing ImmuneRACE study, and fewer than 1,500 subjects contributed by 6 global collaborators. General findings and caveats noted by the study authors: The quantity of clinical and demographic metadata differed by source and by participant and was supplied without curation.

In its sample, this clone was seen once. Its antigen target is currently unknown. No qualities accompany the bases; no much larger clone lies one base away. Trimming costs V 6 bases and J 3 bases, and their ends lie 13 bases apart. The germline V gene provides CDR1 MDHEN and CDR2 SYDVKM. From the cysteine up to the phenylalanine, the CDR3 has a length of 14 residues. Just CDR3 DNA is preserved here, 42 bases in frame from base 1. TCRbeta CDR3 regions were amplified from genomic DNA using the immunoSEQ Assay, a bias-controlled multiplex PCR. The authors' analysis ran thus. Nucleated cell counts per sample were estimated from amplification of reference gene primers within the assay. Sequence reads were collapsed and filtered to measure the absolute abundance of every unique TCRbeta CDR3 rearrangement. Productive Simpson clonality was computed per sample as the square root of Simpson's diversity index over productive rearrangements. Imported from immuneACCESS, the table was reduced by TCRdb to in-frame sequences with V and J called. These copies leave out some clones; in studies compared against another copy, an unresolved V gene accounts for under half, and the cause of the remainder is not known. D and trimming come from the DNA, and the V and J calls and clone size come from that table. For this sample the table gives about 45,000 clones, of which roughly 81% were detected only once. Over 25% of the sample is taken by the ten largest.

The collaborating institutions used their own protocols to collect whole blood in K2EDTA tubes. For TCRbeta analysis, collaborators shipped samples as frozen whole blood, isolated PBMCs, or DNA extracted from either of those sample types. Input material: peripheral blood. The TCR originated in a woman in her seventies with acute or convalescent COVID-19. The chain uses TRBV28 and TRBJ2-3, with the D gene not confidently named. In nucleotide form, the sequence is TGTGCCAGCAGCCTAAACTTCTGGACAGATACGCAGTATTTT. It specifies CASSLNFWTDTQYF.